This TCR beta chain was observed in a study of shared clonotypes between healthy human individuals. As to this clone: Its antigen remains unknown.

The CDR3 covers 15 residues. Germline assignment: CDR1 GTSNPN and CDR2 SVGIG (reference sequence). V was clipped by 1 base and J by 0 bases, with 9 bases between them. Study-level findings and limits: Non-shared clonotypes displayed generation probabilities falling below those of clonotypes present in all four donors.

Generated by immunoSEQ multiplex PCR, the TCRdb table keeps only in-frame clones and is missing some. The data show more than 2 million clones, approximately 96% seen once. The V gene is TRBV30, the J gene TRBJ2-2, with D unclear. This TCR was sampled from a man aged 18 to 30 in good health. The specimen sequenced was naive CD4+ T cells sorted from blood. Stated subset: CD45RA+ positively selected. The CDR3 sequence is CAWSARLANTGELFF. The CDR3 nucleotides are TGTGCCTGGAGTGCTAGGCTCGCGAACACCGGGGAGCTGTTTTTT.